This is a list of T cell receptor beta chains from one sample in a study of blood T cell repertoires in COVID-19. This table comes from immunoSEQ multiplex PCR, and its TCRdb copy is limited to in-frame clones, with some not included. Of approximately 200,000 clones listed, approximately 88% were seen once; the top ten hold about 4.1%. The material sequenced was peripheral blood. These receptors were taken from a woman aged 25-40 years with acute or convalescent COVID-19. Each CDR3 is given with its conserved first and last residue. D genes are given only for firm matches. Where a row states a size, it is once, few, many or the class of an expanded clone; other rows omit it.

clone size	V gene	J gene	D gene	CDR3 DNA	CDR3 protein
once	TRBV29-1	TRBJ2-3	TRBD1	TGCAGCGTTAGCGGGACAGGGGGTACAGATACGCAGTATTTT	CSVSGTGGTDTQYF
.	TRBV9	TRBJ2-3	TRBD2	TGTGCCAGCAGCAGAGCGGGGACTAGCACAGATACGCAGTATTTT	CASSRAGTSTDTQYF
.	TRBV5-1	TRBJ1-5	.	TGCGCCAGCAAGTACAGGCGTATGTGGAGCAATCAGCCCCAGCATTTT	CASKYRRMWSNQPQHF
.	TRBV3-1/TRBV3-2	TRBJ2-5	TRBD2	TGTGCCAGCAGCCTCGGACTAGCGGGTCGGGAGACCCAGTACTTC	CASSLGLAGRETQYF
few	TRBV18	TRBJ1-1	TRBD1	TGTGCCAGCTCACCAAACCAGGGGGGTATGAACACTGAAGCTTTCTTT	CASSPNQGGMNTEAFF
.	TRBV10-1	TRBJ2-4	TRBD2	TGCGCCAGCAGTGAGTCCCGGGGAGGGAACATTCAGTACTTC	CASSESRGGNIQYF
.	TRBV2	TRBJ1-5	.	TGTGCCAGCCAGGACGCGGGGCAGCCCCAGCATTTT	CASQDAGQPQHF
once	TRBV7-9	TRBJ1-5	.	TGTGCCAGCAGCTTAGGGACTGGCTATCAGCCCCAGCATTTT	CASSLGTGYQPQHF
.	TRBV9	TRBJ1-3	.	TGTGCCAGCAGCGTCGAGGGAAGAGGAAACACCATATATTTT	CASSVEGRGNTIYF
.	TRBV10-2	TRBJ2-1	.	TGCGGGGCTGGAGGGTCAAATGAGCAGTTCTTC	CGAGGSNEQFF
.	TRBV7-2	TRBJ2-3	.	TGTGCCAGCAGCTCCTCTGTGGATACGCAGTATTTT	CASSSSVDTQYF
.	TRBV6-1	TRBJ2-7	TRBD2	TGTGCCAGCAGTGAGGGACTAGCGGGAGGGTACTCCTACGAGCAGTACTTC	CASSEGLAGGYSYEQYF
.	TRBV6-5	TRBJ2-3	.	TGTGCCAGCAGTTACTCGGGGCAAGATACGCAGTATTTT	CASSYSGQDTQYF
.	TRBV10-1	TRBJ2-3	.	TGCGCCAGCAGTGAGTCAAGGGGCGCAGATACGCAGTATTTT	CASSESRGADTQYF
.	TRBV28	TRBJ2-4	.	TGTGCCAGCAGTTGGGGGAGGAACATTCAGTACTTC	CASSWGRNIQYF
.	TRBV6-1	TRBJ1-5	.	TGTGCCAGCAGTGAACTGGGCCATCAGCCCCAGCATTTT	CASSELGHQPQHF
.	TRBV29-1	TRBJ1-3	.	TGCAGCGTTGCAGGGGAAGGAAACACCATATATTTT	CSVAGEGNTIYF
.	TRBV5-5	TRBJ1-6	.	TGTGCCAGCAGCTTGGACATGCAATCACCCCTCCACTTT	CASSLDMQSPLHF
.	TRBV13	TRBJ1-3	.	TGTGCCAGCAGCTTAGGTTCTACAGGGAGAAACACCATATATTTT	CASSLGSTGRNTIYF
once	TRBV7-2	TRBJ1-1	.	TGTGCCAGCAGCTTACTCCCAGGACTAGATACTGAAGCTTTCTTT	CASSLLPGLDTEAFF
.	TRBV10-1	TRBJ2-5	.	TGCGCCAGCAGTGAGTCGACTCACGGGACCCAGTACTTC	CASSESTHGTQYF
.	TRBV6-5	TRBJ2-2	.	TGTGCCAGCAGACAGGGACTAACCACCGGGGAGCTGTTTTTT	CASRQGLTTGELFF
once	TRBV5-1	TRBJ1-5	.	TGCGCCAGCAGCTCTACCCCCCGCGAAATTCAGCCCCAGCATTTT	CASSSTPREIQPQHF
few	TRBV28	TRBJ2-7	.	TGTGCCAGCAGATCTACCTACGAGCAGTACTTC	CASRSTYEQYF
.	TRBV12-3/TRBV12-4	TRBJ1-3	.	TGTGCCAGCGGGGGCCCTGGAAACACCATATATTTT	CASGGPGNTIYF
.	TRBV5-1	TRBJ1-4	.	TGCGCCAGCAGACAGGGTGGGGGCGATGAAAAACTGTTTTTT	CASRQGGGDEKLFF
.	TRBV5-1	TRBJ1-2	.	TGCGCCAGCACCGGAGGAAACTCCTTTCTGGGCTACACCTTC	CASTGGNSFLGYTF
.	TRBV7-7	TRBJ2-7	.	TGTGCTAGCAGCCAACAAAACCATAGGCGGACTAACTACGAGCAGTACTTC	CASSQQNHRRTNYEQYF
.	TRBV11-3	TRBJ2-1	.	TGTGCCAGCAGCTTGGGTCTAGCAATTGAGCAGTTCTTC	CASSLGLAIEQFF
once	TRBV24-1	TRBJ1-1	.	TGTGCCACCAGTGATGGGGGCGGGAACACTGAAGCTTTCTTT	CATSDGGGNTEAFF
.	TRBV7-2	TRBJ2-5	.	TGTGCCAGCAGCTCAAGACAGTTCCAAGAGACCCAGTACTTC	CASSSRQFQETQYF
.	TRBV18	TRBJ1-1	.	TGTGCCAGCTCACCTCTTAACAGGCGGGAAGCTTTCTTT	CASSPLNRREAFF
few	TRBV28	TRBJ1-1	TRBD1	TGTGCCAGCGATACAGGGGTTGAAGCTTTCTTT	CASDTGVEAFF
.	TRBV4-1	TRBJ1-4	.	TGCGCCAGCAGCCAAGATAATCGGGGAACTAATGAAAAACTGTTTTTT	CASSQDNRGTNEKLFF
.	TRBV5-1	TRBJ2-1	TRBD2	TGCGCCAGCAGCTTGACTAGCGGGAGTCGTAATGAGCAGTTCTTC	CASSLTSGSRNEQFF
once	TRBV28	TRBJ1-2	TRBD1	TGTGCCAGCAGTTTGACAGGGGGGCGGAATAGTCACACCTTC	CASSLTGGRNSHTF
.	TRBV4-1	TRBJ2-4	TRBD2	TGCGCCAGCAGCCAAGTGACTAGCGGGAGTGACATTCAGTACTTC	CASSQVTSGSDIQYF
.	TRBV5-1	TRBJ2-6	.	TGCGCCACCCACCTGGGGCAAGCTGGGGCCAACGTCCTGACTTTC	CATHLGQAGANVLTF
.	TRBV28	TRBJ2-7	TRBD1	TGTGCCAGCAGGACTTACGGGACAGAGAACTTC	CASRTYGTENF
.	TRBV19	TRBJ2-7	TRBD2	TGTGCCAGTAGTTTATTTGCTATGGGACTAACAGACGAGCAGTACTTC	CASSLFAMGLTDEQYF
.	TRBV10-3	TRBJ2-3	TRBD2	TGTGCCATCAGTGAGCTAGCGGCCACAGATACGCAGTATTTT	CAISELAATDTQYF
.	TRBV15	TRBJ2-5	.	TGTGCCACCAGCAGAGTCGATCGGAGAGAGACCCAGTACTTC	CATSRVDRRETQYF
.	TRBV6-6	TRBJ1-1	.	TGTGCCAGCAGACCACAACCCGGGGTTGGAGGCACTGAAGCTTTCTTT	CASRPQPGVGGTEAFF
.	TRBV7-2	TRBJ2-7	.	TGTGCCAGCAGCTTAGATACCTTTAGAGAGGAGCAGTACTTC	CASSLDTFREEQYF
.	TRBV27	TRBJ2-7	TRBD1	TGTGCCAGCAAGGGGGACAGGGTCTTCGAGCAGTACTTC	CASKGDRVFEQYF
.	TRBV2	TRBJ2-7	TRBD2	TGTGCCAGCGGACCGGGGACTACGTACGAGCAGTACTTC	CASGPGTTYEQYF
once	TRBV5-1	TRBJ2-7	TRBD1	TGCGCCAGCAGCGGGACAGGGGGCCCAAATATTTACTACGAGCAGTACTTC	CASSGTGGPNIYYEQYF
few	TRBV5-1	TRBJ2-5	.	TGCGCCAGCAGCTTGGTCACAGGGCAAGAGACCCAGTACTTC	CASSLVTGQETQYF
once	TRBV6-5	TRBJ1-4	.	TGTGCCAGCAGTTACTTGGACTCGTCGGAAAAACTGTTTTTT	CASSYLDSSEKLFF
.	TRBV29-1	TRBJ2-7	TRBD2	TGCAGCGTCCAAGGAGTTCGGGACTACCCCTACGAGCAGTACTTC	CSVQGVRDYPYEQYF
.	TRBV10-3	TRBJ2-1	TRBD2	TGTGCCATCAGTGACCCCTTGCGGGAGCAGTACAATGAGCAGTTCTTC	CAISDPLREQYNEQFF
.	TRBV2	TRBJ2-1	.	TGTGCCAGCAGGGCAAGTCGGGTCTTC	CASRASRVF
.	TRBV5-6	TRBJ1-4	.	TGTGCCAGCAGCCGAGGTTCGCCCAAACTGTTTTTT	CASSRGSPKLFF
once	TRBV28	TRBJ1-3	.	TGTGCCAGCACTCCTCCAGGTCGGATGGGAAACACCATATATTTT	CASTPPGRMGNTIYF